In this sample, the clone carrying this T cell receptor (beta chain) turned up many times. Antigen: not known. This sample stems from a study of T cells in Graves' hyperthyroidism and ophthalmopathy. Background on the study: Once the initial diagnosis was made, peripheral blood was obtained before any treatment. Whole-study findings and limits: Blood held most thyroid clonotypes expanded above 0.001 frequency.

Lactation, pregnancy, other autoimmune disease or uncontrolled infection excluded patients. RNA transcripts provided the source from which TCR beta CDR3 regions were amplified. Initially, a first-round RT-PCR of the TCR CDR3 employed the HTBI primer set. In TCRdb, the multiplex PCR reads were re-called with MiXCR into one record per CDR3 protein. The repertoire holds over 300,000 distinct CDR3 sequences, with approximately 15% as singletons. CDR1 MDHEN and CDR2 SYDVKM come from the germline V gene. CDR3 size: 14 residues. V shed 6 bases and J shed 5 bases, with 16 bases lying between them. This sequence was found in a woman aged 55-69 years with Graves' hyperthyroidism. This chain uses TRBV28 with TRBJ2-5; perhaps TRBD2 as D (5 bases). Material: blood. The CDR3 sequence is CASSPQIGGETQYF. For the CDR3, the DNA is TGTGCCAGCAGCCCACAGATAGGCGGGGAGACCCAGTACTTC.